The clone carrying this T cell receptor (beta chain) was seen a few times. Its antigen is not identified. TCRdb re-called the 5' RACE reads with MiXCR, one entry per CDR3 protein. The table has approximately 250,000 distinct CDR3 sequences, under 20% seen once; the top ten hold about a fifth. This specimen comes from a study of T-cell memory formation after mild COVID-19. Study as a whole: TCR clusters were mostly donor specific.

Study-level findings and limits: Mainly CM and EM harbored the contracting CD4+ clones; mainly EMRA harbored the CD8+ ones.

Unmatched junction bases numbered 3, after V lost 3 bases and J lost 2 bases. Germline CDR1 MDHEN, CDR2 SYDVKM. This CDR3 has 15 amino acids. This TCR was sampled from a man aged 18 to 30 who had mild COVID-19 (a few samples of this study predate the infection). Cell type and time point are not known. What was sequenced was PBMCs or a T cell subset sorted from them (not recorded which). The chain is built from TRBV28 and TRBJ2-1; 8 bases agree with TRBD1. This chain's CDR3 is CASSLRQGPYNEQFF. CDR3 in DNA: TGTGCCAGCAGTTTGCGACAGGGGCCCTACAATGAGCAGTTCTTC.